This TCR beta chain was identified in a study of blood T cell repertoires in COVID-19. Data came from immunoSEQ multiplex PCR; TCRdb stores just in-frame clones and leaves some out. Of fewer than 350,000 clones listed, approximately 85% are singletons. The germline V gene has CDR1 MNHEY and CDR2 SVGAGI. CDR3 length: 11 residues. Trimming removed 4 bases at V and 2 bases at J, with 3 bases between. This sequence was found in a man younger than 40 who had recovered from COVID-19. The rearrangement links TRBV6-5 to TRBJ2-7; D unresolved. Sequenced: PBMCs or T cells enriched from blood (not recorded which). Here the CDR3 reads CASSSTYEQYF. In DNA form, the CDR3 reads TGTGCCAGCAGTTCCACCTACGAGCAGTACTTC.